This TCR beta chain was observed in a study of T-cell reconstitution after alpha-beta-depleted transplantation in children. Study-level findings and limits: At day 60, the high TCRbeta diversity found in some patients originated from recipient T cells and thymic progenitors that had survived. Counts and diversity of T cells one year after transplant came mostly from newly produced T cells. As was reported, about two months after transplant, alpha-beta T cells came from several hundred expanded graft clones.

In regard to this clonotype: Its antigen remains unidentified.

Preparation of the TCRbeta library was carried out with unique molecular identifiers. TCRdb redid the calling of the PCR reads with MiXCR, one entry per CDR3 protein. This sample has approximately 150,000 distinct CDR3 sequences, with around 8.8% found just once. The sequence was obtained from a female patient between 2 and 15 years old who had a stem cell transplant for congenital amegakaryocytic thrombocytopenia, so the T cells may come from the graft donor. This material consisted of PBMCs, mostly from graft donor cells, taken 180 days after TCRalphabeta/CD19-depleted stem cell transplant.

CDR3 nucleotides: TGTGCCAGCAGGAAAACCCGGGAAAGCTCCTACAATGAGCAGTTCTTC. This gives the protein CASRKTRESSYNEQFF. The V gene is TRBV6-1, the J gene TRBJ2-1; D might be TRBD2 (5 bases). Germline V lookup: CDR1 MNHNS, CDR2 SASEGT. Trimming shortened V by 6 bases and J by 0 bases, and 15 bases separated the two germline ends. CDR3 length: 16 amino acids.